The 11 T cell receptor beta chains below come from one sample, sequenced in a study of blood T cell repertoires in COVID-19 (TCRdb year 2020). Library generation was performed with the immunoSEQ multiplex PCR assay. TCRdb stores this immuneACCESS table with in-frame sequences only. Part of the clones is absent; in the studies checked, under half of the shortfall reflects unresolved V genes, and no reason is known for the rest. This sample gives roughly 110,000 clones in total; approximately 85% of them show up just once. Of the sample, roughly 1.4% is held by the ten largest clones. The sequenced material came from peripheral blood. The receptors originated from a man aged 40-50 years with acute or convalescent COVID-19.

This clone has a handful of counts. The gene calls are TRBV24-1 and TRBJ2-3; D may be TRBD2 (6 bases). The CDR3 has 16 residues. The ends were cut back, 3 bases at V and 5 bases at J, with 17 bases in the middle. Germline loops: CDR1 KGHDR, CDR2 SFDVKD. CDR3 in DNA: TGTGCCACCAGTGATGGTGGTTGGACTAACGAAGATACGCAGTATTTT. Translation gives CATSDGGWTNEDTQYF.

The chain is built from TRBV18 and TRBJ1-3; 11 nucleotides align to TRBD1. Trimming cost V 9 bases and J 6 bases; bases outside gene matches: 13. Germline V gives CDR1 KGHSH, CDR2 LQKENI. The CDR3 length is 16 residues. The CDR3 coding sequence is TGTGCCAGTTCATTCCGGGACAGGGGGAAAGAAAACACCATATATTTT. It codes for CASSFRDRGKENTIYF. Combining the CDR3 with reference TRBV18 and TRBJ1-3 gives the whole variable domain NAGVMQNPRHLVRRRGQEARLRCSPMKGHSHVYWYRQLPEEGLKFMVYLQKENIIDESGMPKERFSAEFPKEGPSILRIQQVVRGDSAAYFCASSFRDRGKENTIYFGEGSWLTVV.

This chain connects TRBV6-1 to TRBJ1-2, with 9 bases fitting TRBD1. The CDR3 loop spans 16 amino acids. The V and J ends lost 2 bases and 8 bases, in that order; junction bases with no gene match: 12. CDR1 and CDR2 from the germline V gene are MNHNS and SASEGT. DNA of the CDR3: TGTGCCAGCAGTGAAAGTGGGACAGGGACGCCATTGGGCTACACCTTC. It codes for CASSESGTGTPLGYTF.

The chain combines TRBV7-6 with TRBJ1-2; no clear D. CDR3 size: 13 residues. Trimming cost V 5 bases and J 2 bases, with 9 bases left between them. Germline V gene lookup returns CDR1 SGHVS and CDR2 FNYEAQ. The CDR3 loop reads CASSLTENYGYTF. CDR3 sequence (DNA): TGTGCCAGCAGCCTAACCGAGAACTATGGCTACACCTTC.

This clone was detected only once. V and J are TRBV7-9 and TRBJ1-6; 9 nucleotides line up with TRBD1. Unmatched junction bases numbered 2, after V lost 5 bases and J lost 0 bases. Germline values: CDR1 SEHNR, CDR2 FQNEAQ (reference sequence). This CDR3 contains 16 residues. This chain's CDR3 is CASSTGQGSYNSPLHF. The CDR3 DNA reads TGTGCCAGCAGCACGGGACAGGGCTCCTATAATTCACCCCTCCACTTT. The full variable domain, with the rest looked up from reference TRBV7-9 and TRBJ1-6, is DTGVSQNPRHKITKRGQNVTFRCDPISEHNRLYWYRQTLGQGPEFLTYFQNEAQLEKSRLLSDRFSAERPKGSFSTLEIQRTEQGDSAMYLCASSTGQGSYNSPLHFGNGTRLTVT.

The chain joins TRBV7-2 to TRBJ1-6, with TRBD1 matching 11 bases. The CDR3 loop spans 17 amino acids. CDR1 SGHTA and CDR2 FQGNSA come from the germline V gene. J was trimmed by 4 bases and V by 4 bases; bases with no gene match: 6. CDR3 DNA: TGTGCCAGCAGCTCAGGACAGGGGGCGGGATATAATTCACCCCTCCACTTT. Translation: CASSSGQGAGYNSPLHF.

The chain uses TRBV7-9 and TRBJ2-1; the match to TRBD2 covers 11 bases. This CDR3 has 16 amino acids. After removal of 5 bases from V and 0 bases from J, the junction contained 3 bases not matched to a gene. Looked up from germline, CDR1 is SEHNR and CDR2 is FQNEAQ (reference sequence). The CDR3 is CASSVTSGSSYNEQFF. In DNA form, the CDR3 reads TGTGCCAGCAGCGTAACTAGCGGGAGCTCCTACAATGAGCAGTTCTTC.

The chain employs TRBV24-1 and TRBJ2-1; possibly TRBD1 for D (5 bases). CDR1 KGHDR and CDR2 SFDVKD come from the germline V gene. Trimming left V 3 bases short and J 6 bases short, with 11 bases between. The CDR3 loop spans 14 amino acids. The CDR3 reads CATSDGRVPNEQFF. In DNA form, the CDR3 reads TGTGCCACCAGTGATGGCAGGGTTCCCAATGAGCAGTTCTTC.

The chain links TRBV24-1 to TRBJ2-1; 7 nucleotides line up with TRBD1. The J segment lost 8 bases and the V segment lost 3 bases, leaving 9 bases of the junction unmatched. CDR3 length: 15 amino acids. Germline V gene lookup returns CDR1 KGHDR and CDR2 SFDVKD. The CDR3 nucleotides read TGTGCCACCAGTGATACCGGGACAGCGCGGGATGAGCAGTTCTTC. This translates into CATSDTGTARDEQFF.

The chain links TRBV7-9 to TRBJ2-5; the match to TRBD1 covers 10 bases. CDR1 and CDR2 from the germline V gene are SEHNR and FQNEAQ (reference sequence). V shed 1 base, J shed 5 bases, and the junction held 7 bases outside the gene matches. This CDR3 contains 16 residues. CDR3 bases: TGTGCCAGCAGCTTAGATGGGACAGGGGCGGAGGAGACCCAGTACTTC. Its translation: CASSLDGTGAEETQYF.

This chain connects TRBV20-1 to TRBJ2-5; 10 nucleotides align to TRBD2. This CDR3 comprises 15 residues. J lost 2 bases, V lost 3 bases, and 6 bases had no gene match. Germline V gives CDR1 DFQATT, CDR2 SNEGSKA (reference sequence). The CDR3 DNA is TGCAGTGCTAGTAGGCCTAGCGGGAGACAAGAGACCCAGTACTTC. Translation gives CSASRPSGRQETQYF.